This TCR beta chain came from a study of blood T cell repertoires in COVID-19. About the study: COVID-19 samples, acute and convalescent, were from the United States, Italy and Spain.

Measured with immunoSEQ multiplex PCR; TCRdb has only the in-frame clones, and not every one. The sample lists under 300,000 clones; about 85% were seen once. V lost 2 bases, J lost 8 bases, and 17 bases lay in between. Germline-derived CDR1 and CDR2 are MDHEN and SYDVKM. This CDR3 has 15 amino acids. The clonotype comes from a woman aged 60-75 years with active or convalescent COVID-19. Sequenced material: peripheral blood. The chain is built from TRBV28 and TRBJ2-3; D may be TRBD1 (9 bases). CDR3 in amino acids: CASSLRDRAGGTQYF. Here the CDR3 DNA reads TGTGCCAGCAGTTTACGGGACAGGGCGGGGGGTACGCAGTATTTT.